A selection of T cell receptor beta chains follows, all from one sample in a study of neoadjuvant nivolumab and ipilimumab in lung cancer. Here immunoSEQ multiplex PCR was the method, and the copy in TCRdb shows in-frame clones only, minus some. The sample yields about 13,000 clones, around 95% seen once. The material was peripheral blood, obtained after neoadjuvant nivolumab, alone or with ipilimumab, at or shortly before surgery. All receptors derive from an adult with non-small cell lung cancer. The CDR3 runs from the conserved cysteine through the conserved F or W. A D gene is named only where the DNA matches it firmly. Size tells how often a clone was seen (once, few, many) or the class of an expanded clone, and some rows leave it out.

TRBV7-2	.	TRBJ2-7	.	TGTGCCAGCAGCCGGACTTCCTTAAGCTACGAGCAGTACTTC	CASSRTSLSYEQYF
TRBV9	.	TRBJ2-7	.	TGTGCCAGCAGCGTACGCGACGTACCCTACGAGCAGTACTTC	CASSVRDVPYEQYF
TRBV2	.	TRBJ2-6	.	TGTGCCGGAACACAGGACTCTGGGGCCAACGTCCTGACTTTC	CAGTQDSGANVLTF
TRBV5-3	TRBD1	TRBJ2-7	.	TGTGCCAGAAGCTGTACAGGGGACTCCTACGAGCAGTACTTC	CARSCTGDSYEQYF
TRBV7-2	.	TRBJ2-3	.	TGTGCCAGCAGCCCTCAACAGGGCCCAGATACGCAGTATTTT	CASSPQQGPDTQYF
TRBV6-4	TRBD2	TRBJ2-3	.	TGTGCCAGCAGTGCCACGGGGACTAGCGGCACAGATACGCAGTATTTT	CASSATGTSGTDTQYF
TRBV11-2	TRBD2	TRBJ2-7	once	TGTGCCAGCAGCTATGGACTAGCGCGTGAGCAGTACTTC	CASSYGLAREQYF
TRBV10-3	TRBD2	TRBJ2-3	.	TGTGCCATCAGTGTGGCTAGCGGGAGTGGAGATACGCAGTATTTT	CAISVASGSGDTQYF
TRBV9	TRBD2	TRBJ2-7	.	TGTGCCAGCAGCCTGACTCCGCTAGCGGCCCTCCTCGAGCAGTACTTC	CASSLTPLAALLEQYF
TRBV27	.	TRBJ1-1	.	TGTGCCAGCAGTTTTGTGGGCACTGAAGCTTTCTTT	CASSFVGTEAFF
TRBV6-1	.	TRBJ1-2	.	TGTGCCAGCAGTTTGGGGCAGGGATCCCCCTATGGCTACACCTTC	CASSLGQGSPYGYTF
TRBV10-1	TRBD2	TRBJ2-3	.	TGCGCCAGCCCCTATCCAGGGACTAGCTATAGCACAGATACGCAGTATTTT	CASPYPGTSYSTDTQYF
TRBV14	TRBD1	TRBJ2-1	.	TGTGCCAGCAGCCTGACAGGGTTGGGAAGGAATGAGCAGTTCTTC	CASSLTGLGRNEQFF
TRBV7-3	.	TRBJ2-7	.	TGTGCCAGCGGGGACGGCTACGAGCAGTACTTC	CASGDGYEQYF
TRBV5-1	TRBD1	TRBJ2-7	.	TGCGCCAGCAGCTTACCCCTCGTAGGGGACAGGAGGGTGCAGTACTTC	CASSLPLVGDRRVQYF
TRBV5-5	.	TRBJ2-3	.	TGTGCCAGCAGCCGCCCGACAGATACGCAGTATTTT	CASSRPTDTQYF
TRBV5-8	TRBD2	TRBJ2-7	.	TGTGCCAGCAGCTTGGCTAGCGGGACTTACGAGCAGTACTTC	CASSLASGTYEQYF
TRBV5-4	.	TRBJ2-7	few	TGTGCCAGCAGCTTGGCCGCCCGTGGGGAGCAGTACTTC	CASSLAARGEQYF
TRBV5-4	TRBD1	TRBJ2-5	.	TGTGCCAGCAGTCCCGGGACAGGGGTAGTGGAGACCCAGTACTTC	CASSPGTGVVETQYF
TRBV13	.	TRBJ1-2	.	TGTGCCAGCAGCGACCAACTTCGTCTGGGGTATGGCTACACCTTC	CASSDQLRLGYGYTF
TRBV6-1	.	TRBJ1-2	.	TGTGCCAGCAAGGGCGGCAACTATGGCTACACCTTC	CASKGGNYGYTF
TRBV6-5	TRBD2	TRBJ2-2	.	TGTGCCAGCAGGTGGACTAGCGGGAGTACCGGGGAGCTGTTTTTT	CASRWTSGSTGELFF
TRBV18	TRBD1	TRBJ1-4	.	TGTGCCAGCTCAGCGGACAGGGGGCGCGGTGCAACTAATGAAAAACTGTTTTTT	CASSADRGRGATNEKLFF
TRBV30	.	TRBJ1-5	.	TGTGCCTGGGGGCTGGGAAGCAATCAGCCCCAGCATTTT	CAWGLGSNQPQHF
TRBV19	TRBD2	TRBJ2-1	once	TGTGCCAGTTCATTGGAGGCTAGCGGCTACAATGAGCAGTTCTTC	CASSLEASGYNEQFF
TRBV19	.	TRBJ2-5	.	TGTGCCAGTAGTATAGATCCCACAGGTGGGGAGACCCAGTACTTC	CASSIDPTGGETQYF
TRBV19	TRBD1	TRBJ2-6	.	TGTGCCAGTCGCCGGGACAGCTCTGGGGCCAACGTCCTGACTTTC	CASRRDSSGANVLTF
TRBV19	.	TRBJ2-5	once	TGTGCCAGTAGTATATCAAATCGGAAGACCCAGTACTTC	CASSISNRKTQYF
TRBV5-1	.	TRBJ2-3	.	TGCGCCAGCAGCTTGGGGTCCGCTAGCACAGATACGCAGTATTTT	CASSLGSASTDTQYF
TRBV5-6	.	TRBJ2-1	.	TGTGCCAGCAGCTTTGTTCGGTACAATGAGCAGTTCTTC	CASSFVRYNEQFF
TRBV7-9	.	TRBJ1-1	.	TGTGCCAGCAGCTCTAGGGAACCCTACCCGAACACTGAAGCTTTCTTT	CASSSREPYPNTEAFF
TRBV4-3	TRBD1	TRBJ1-1	.	TGCGCCAGCAGCCAAGCTAGGGGGCAGTTGAACACTGAAGCTTTCTTT	CASSQARGQLNTEAFF
TRBV14	.	TRBJ1-1	.	TGTGCCAGCAGCGATCGTACGTTCAGGGGTAACACTGAAGCTTTCTTT	CASSDRTFRGNTEAFF
TRBV7-3	.	TRBJ1-2	.	TGTGCCAGCAGTCCAGGACAAACGGGGGACTATGGCTACACCTTC	CASSPGQTGDYGYTF
TRBV30	.	TRBJ2-1	.	TGTGCCTGGGCCCGGGCGGCCGCCCCCTACAATGAGCAGTTCTTC	CAWARAAAPYNEQFF
TRBV5-1	TRBD1	TRBJ1-4	.	TGCGCCAGCAGCTTGGATGGACAGGGGTGGGCTAATGAAAAACTGTTTTTT	CASSLDGQGWANEKLFF
TRBV28	.	TRBJ2-1	.	TGTGCCAGCAGTGCACTTTTCCTAGCTCGCCGAGACCAGAGCTCCTACAATGAGCAGTTCTTC	CASSALFLARRDQSSYNEQFF
TRBV19	TRBD1	TRBJ1-2	.	TGTGCCAGTAGTCCGCGGACAGGGGCCGGCTCGGGTGGCTACACCTTC	CASSPRTGAGSGGYTF
TRBV18	.	TRBJ1-5	.	TGTGCCAGCTCACCGGGCCGTAGCAATCAGCCCCAGCATTTT	CASSPGRSNQPQHF
TRBV10-2	.	TRBJ2-1	.	TGCGCCAGCAGTGATAACAGGCCGAGCTCCTACAATGAGCAGTTCTTC	CASSDNRPSSYNEQFF
TRBV25-1	TRBD1	TRBJ1-4	few	TGTGCCAGCAGTCTTGGGACAGGGTGGTTTGAAAAACTGTTTTTT	CASSLGTGWFEKLFF
TRBV19	.	TRBJ2-3	few	TGTGCCAGTAGTCATCCCGATCGCCCAGATACGCAGTATTTT	CASSHPDRPDTQYF
TRBV5-1	TRBD2	TRBJ2-7	once	TGCGCCAGCAGCTTGGGTGGCGGGAGGACTTACGAGCAGTACTTC	CASSLGGGRTYEQYF
TRBV7-2	TRBD1	TRBJ1-4	.	TGTGCCAGCAGGGTATCGGGACAGGGAAATGAAAAACTGTTTTTT	CASRVSGQGNEKLFF
TRBV7-9	.	TRBJ1-1	once	TGTGCCAGCAGCTTAGGGTCTCCGGGGCGGGCTTTCTTT	CASSLGSPGRAFF
TRBV28	.	TRBJ1-5	.	TGTGCCAGCAGTTCCTATCAGCCCCAGCATTTT	CASSSYQPQHF
TRBV5-4	.	TRBJ2-7	.	TGTGCCAGCAGCTTGGCTGGAGGGTCCCTCTCGGTGGAGCAGTACTTC	CASSLAGGSLSVEQYF
TRBV29-1	.	TRBJ1-3	once	TGCAGCGTTGCCCACTCCACCGGGGCTCAAGGAAACACCATATATTTT	CSVAHSTGAQGNTIYF
TRBV4-3	TRBD2	TRBJ2-5	once	TGCGCCAGCAGCCAAAGACTAGCGGGAGAGACCCAGTACTTC	CASSQRLAGETQYF
TRBV6-5	.	TRBJ1-1	once	TGTGCCAGCACCGAGGACAGATTGAACACTGAAGCTTTCTTT	CASTEDRLNTEAFF
TRBV6-5	.	TRBJ2-1	once	TGTGCCAGCAGACTTTCTACCTCCTACAATGAGCAGTTCTTC	CASRLSTSYNEQFF
TRBV27	.	TRBJ2-1	.	TGTGCCAGCAGTTTATCGAGGCGGGTTTACAATGAGCAGTTCTTC	CASSLSRRVYNEQFF
TRBV30	TRBD1	TRBJ1-4	.	TGTGCCTGGAGTGTATCAGGGGGCGGTGAAAAACTGTTTTTT	CAWSVSGGGEKLFF